This T cell receptor beta chain derives from a study of cytomegalovirus exposure and HLA in healthy donors (dated by TCRdb to 2016 to 2017). About the full investigation: In an earlier analysis of several hundred of the donors, 276 Gb of sequence data and about 110 million unique TCR beta sequences from roughly 180 million T cells were reported. Roughly 300 gigabases of sequencing data and around 90 million unique TCR sequences made up an early release that covered fewer than 650 HLA-typed donors. Among the roughly 390 genotyped donors, around 79% belonged to the genetic ancestry cluster associated with self-reported Caucasian donors. The study aimed to test whether cataloging public T cell receptors could reveal signatures of past pathogen exposure. The study profiled the T cell repertoires of fewer than 850 subjects by immunosequencing and related them to cytomegalovirus serostatus. A separate validation cohort of some 130 different subjects was used in addition to the approximately 640-subject first cohort. To predict cytomegalovirus infection status, the study brought together high-throughput TCR immunosequencing, statistical association of individual TCRs with disease status, and machine learning. To study patterns of TCR occurrence, a later analysis re-analyzed previously published TCR beta repertoires from 550 to 800 donors and added high-resolution HLA genotyping. Rather than drawing on any new phenotypic data, the later analysis identified candidate immune exposures from TCR beta sequences and the way those sequences occurred across donors. An earlier analysis of 450 to 750 of the donors used high-throughput TCR beta sequencing to judge whether each TCR beta V gene segment behaved as functional or pseudogenic. Alongside the repertoire data, information on donor age, sex, ethnicity and CMV serostatus was compiled. A later genetic analysis took genome-wide SNP genotypes for about three fifths of the 666 donors and used that subset as a discovery cohort. All discovery cohort repertoires had been generated on a single sequencing platform. Both class I and class II loci were covered by HLA typing, at four-digit resolution. The number of donors typed differed by locus, with about 629-640 for A, B, C, DRB1 and DQB1, over 500 for DQA1, 600 to 610 for DPA1, and around 460 for DPB1. Several DR-DQ haplotypes were handled as single units for association and clustering because linkage in the cohort was strong. On average, roughly 240,000 unique TCR beta nucleotide sequences were sequenced per donor among 398 genotyped donors of the cohort, with around 19% of those sequences being non-productive. Study-level results and caveats: This cohort had only TCR beta chains sequenced, and the lack of alpha or paired-chain data limited which features could be detected. In a later analysis, around 15,000 TCR beta sequences were associated with specific HLA alleles at a false discovery rate of 0.05. Immune exposure information for the cohort was limited to CMV serostatus. According to the authors, the approach could potentially be generalized to other disease states and immunological phenotypes. Some 15 rarely observed V segments, including chromosome 9 orphons, were excluded from the earlier analysis of a few hundred of the donors because counts were too low. Linkage disequilibrium might explain the correlated functional status among segregating V segments, but an unknown experimental factor could not be excluded. In an earlier analysis of a few hundred of the donors, most TCR beta V segments were observed in productive rearrangements about 87% or about 30% of the time, broadly matching IMGT annotations. Sequencing depth was assumed to be roughly uniform across donors in the presence/absence analyses, though that assumption may not hold. Compared with the approximately 700-donor mean, donors in an Asian-associated ancestry cluster had fewer N-insertions in productive TCRs, according to a later genetic analysis. In vitro tests confirmed that a few of the cytomegalovirus-associated TCR beta chains recognize cytomegalovirus antigens. When HLA alleles, especially DR and DQ, strongly co-occurred, TCR associations were difficult to assign to individual alleles. HLA typing was unavailable for some donors at each locus, so association tests used only the typed subset. Across donors, most TCR sequences were observed very rarely, whereas some public TCRs were present in many individuals. V-gene and J-gene trimming of TCR beta chains was associated with a missense DCLRE1C variant in a later genetic analysis, and the association was replicated in an independent cohort. The classifier was reported to diagnose cytomegalovirus status with high specificity and sensitivity in both the original and validation cohorts. A later analysis found that most CMV-associated TCR beta chains appeared HLA-restricted, with HLA associations seemingly driven largely by CMV exposure. The study listed approximately 150 TCR beta chains as associated with cytomegalovirus. In a later analysis, HLA-associated TCR beta chains showed more clonal expansion and lower generation probabilities than non-associated chains that were equally common. Several of the top co-occurrence clusters appeared to be linked to parvovirus B19, influenza, CMV and Epstein-Barr virus, according to a later analysis. A further reported finding was that TCR beta sequences accurately predicted the HLA-A and HLA-B alleles for most subjects in the first cohort. According to a later analysis, TCR association rates differed among HLA loci, with DRB1 alleles showing the most associated TCRs and HLA-C alleles showing the fewest. A cluster of highly shared sequence variants was judged likely to be a technical artifact of the sequencing pipeline.

Comment on this clone: Its antigen is still unknown. Within one base of it there is no much larger clone, and no base qualities were kept.

In total, fewer than 750 healthy bone marrow donors made up the cohort. At the time of sampling, all cohort members were nominally healthy, though unrecorded immune exposures were likely present. The donor tested CMV seropositive and was one of the 289 seropositive cohort members. A peripheral blood sample was collected from each donor, and TCR beta sequencing was performed on peripheral blood mononuclear cells. Genomic DNA was extracted from the blood cell samples with the Qiagen DNeasy Blood Extraction Kit. Library creation used the immunoSEQ multiplex PCR assay. For the multiplex PCR, a mixture combining 60 forward primers for TCR Vbeta segments and 13 reverse primers for TCR Jbeta segments was used. A multiplex PCR assay on genomic DNA amplified the CDR3 region of rearranged TCR beta genes. Amplified TCR beta libraries were sequenced as 87-base-pair reads on the Illumina HiSeq System. In the authors' own workflow: A later analysis tallied approximately 87 million unique TCR beta chains across the 610 or so repertoires, and roughly 11 million of those chains were shared by two or more donors. To remove PCR and sequencing errors, raw reads were error-corrected and collapsed into unique sequences using a nearest-neighbor algorithm that merged closely related sequences. CDR3 sequences were aligned to IMGT reference sequences to assign V, D and J gene segments. For a sequence to be retained, at least a six-nucleotide match to both a V gene segment and a J gene segment was required. A rearrangement counted as productive if the CDR3 had no stop codons and remained in frame with V and J, and every other rearrangement counted as non-productive. Following IMGT convention, CDR3 was defined as the stretch from the second conserved V-encoded cysteine to the conserved J-encoded phenylalanine. The earlier analysis of approximately 590 of the donors excluded any sequence lacking an unambiguous match to a single V gene segment. An earlier analysis of fewer than 750 of the donors classified V segments as functional when productive rearrangements were above 56.7% and as segregating when the standard deviation between donors was above 5%. A statistical classification framework was built to diagnose cytomegalovirus status from the catalog of TCR beta chain sequences. A later analysis assigned V and J genes by comparing TCR nucleotide sequences with IMGT/GENE-DB human TR gene sequences. In a later analysis, CDR3 sequences and most-parsimonious VDJ recombination scenarios were assigned using the TCRdist pipeline. A later analysis defined each TCR beta chain by its CDR3 amino acid sequence plus V-gene family, and excluded reads lacking a unique V-gene family. As a way to deal with suspected cross-contamination and a sequencing artifact, a later analysis dropped 592 nucleotide sequences that were highly shared and had low generation probability. For each public chain, a later analysis derived a clonal expansion index from normalized ranks of inferred template counts within each repertoire. In a later analysis, generation probabilities were computed with a VDJ recombination model fitted to out-of-frame rearrangements, and the resulting probabilities were checked against IGoR. In a later analysis, TCR-TCR, TCR-HLA and TCR-CMV co-occurrence was scored with hypergeometric tests, and a repertoire-size bias correction was applied to TCR pairs. To estimate false discovery rates, a later analysis permuted the HLA or CMV assignments 20 times. In a later analysis, co-occurring TCRs were grouped using DBSCAN, and TCRdist sequence similarity was added for clustering within HLA-allele-positive subsets. For co-occurrence clustering, repertoires with fewer than 30,000 or more than 120,000 public chains were excluded, along with roughly 5 repertoires with anomalous nucleotide sharing. Imported from immuneACCESS, the table was reduced by TCRdb to in-frame sequences with V and J called. These copies leave out some clones; in studies compared against another copy, an unresolved V gene accounts for under half, and the cause of the remainder is not known. V and J calls and clone size are copied from that table; D and trimming were computed from the DNA. This sample has about 76,000 clones in its table, and around three quarters of those were observed once. The leading ten clones occupy roughly an eighth of the sample.

Sample: PBMCs. The clonotype originates from a male donor in good health and CMV-seropositive.

The DNA sequence follows: TGTGCCAGCAGCGCCACTAAACTTAATGAGCAGTTCTTC. Its protein product is CASSATKLNEQFF. The V gene is TRBV27 and the J gene is TRBJ2-1; the D gene cannot be resolved reliably. As encoded in the germline V gene (reference sequence), CDR1 is MNHEY while CDR2 is SMNVEV. The trim is 6 bases for V and 7 bases for J, with a gap of 13 bases between the germline ends. There are 13 amino acids in the CDR3, from cysteine to phenylalanine inclusive. Kept here is only the CDR3 DNA, which spans 39 bases and is read in frame from base 1.